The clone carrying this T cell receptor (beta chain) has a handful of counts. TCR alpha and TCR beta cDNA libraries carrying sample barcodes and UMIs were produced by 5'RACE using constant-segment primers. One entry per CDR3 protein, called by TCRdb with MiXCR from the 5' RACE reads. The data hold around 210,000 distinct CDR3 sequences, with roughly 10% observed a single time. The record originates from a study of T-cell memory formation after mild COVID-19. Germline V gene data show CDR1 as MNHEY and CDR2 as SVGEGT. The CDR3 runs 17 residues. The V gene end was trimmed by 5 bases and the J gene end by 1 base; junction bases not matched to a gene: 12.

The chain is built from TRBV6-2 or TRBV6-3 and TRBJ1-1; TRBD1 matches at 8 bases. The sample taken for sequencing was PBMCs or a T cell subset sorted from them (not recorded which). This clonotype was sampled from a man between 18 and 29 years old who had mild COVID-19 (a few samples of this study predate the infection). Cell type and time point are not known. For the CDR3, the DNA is TGTGCCAGCAGTACTGGACAGGGCCGTAGAAGGAACACTGAAGCTTTCTTT. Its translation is CASSTGQGRRRNTEAFF.